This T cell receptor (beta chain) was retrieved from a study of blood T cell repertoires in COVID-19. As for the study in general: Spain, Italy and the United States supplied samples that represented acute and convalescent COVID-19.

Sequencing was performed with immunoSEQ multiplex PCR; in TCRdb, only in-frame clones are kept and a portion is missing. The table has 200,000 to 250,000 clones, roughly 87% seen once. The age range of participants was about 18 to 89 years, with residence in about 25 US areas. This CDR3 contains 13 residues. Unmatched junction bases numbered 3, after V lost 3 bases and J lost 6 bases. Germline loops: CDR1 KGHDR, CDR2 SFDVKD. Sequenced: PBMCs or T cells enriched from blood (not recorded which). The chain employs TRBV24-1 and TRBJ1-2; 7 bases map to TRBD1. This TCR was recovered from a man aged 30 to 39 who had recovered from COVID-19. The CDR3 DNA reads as TGTGCCACCAGTGATGGGACAGAGGATGGCTACACCTTC. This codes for CATSDGTEDGYTF.